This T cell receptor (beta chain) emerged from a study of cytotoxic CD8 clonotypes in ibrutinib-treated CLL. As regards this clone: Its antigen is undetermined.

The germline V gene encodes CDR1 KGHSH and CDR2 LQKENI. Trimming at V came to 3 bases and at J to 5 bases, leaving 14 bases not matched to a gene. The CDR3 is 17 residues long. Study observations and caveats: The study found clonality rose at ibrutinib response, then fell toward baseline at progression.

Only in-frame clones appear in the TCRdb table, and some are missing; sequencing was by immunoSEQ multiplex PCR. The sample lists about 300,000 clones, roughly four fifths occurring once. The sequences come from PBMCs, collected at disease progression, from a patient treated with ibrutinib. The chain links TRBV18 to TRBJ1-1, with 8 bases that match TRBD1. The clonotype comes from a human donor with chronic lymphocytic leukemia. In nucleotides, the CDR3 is TGTGCCAGCTCACCCGAATTAGAGAGGACAGGGAGGACTGAAGCTTTCTTT. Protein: CASSPELERTGRTEAFF.